These 18 T cell receptor beta chains originate from one sample sequenced in a study of identical twins. One entry per CDR3 protein results from TCRdb running MiXCR on the 5' RACE reads. The repertoire includes roughly 630,000 distinct CDR3 sequences, under 8.5% of them detected once, and about 1.6% sits in the top ten. These data were also reused for a study on yellow fever vaccine responses in identical twins.

Material for sequencing was PBMCs. These receptors were taken from a young woman in good health.

This clonotype was observed a handful of times. This chain links TRBV5-1 with TRBJ2-1; possibly TRBD2 for D (5 bases). The V gene lost 4 bases and the J gene lost 9 bases, with 17 bases spanning the gap. The CDR3 runs to 14 residues. Germline V gene data show CDR1 as SGHRS and CDR2 as YFSETQ. This CDR3 is CASSPRGPRGEQFF. The DNA for the CDR3 is TGCGCCAGCAGCCCCCGGGGTCCAAGAGGTGAGCAGTTCTTC.

This chain connects TRBV7-9 to TRBJ2-7; 13 nucleotides align to TRBD2. After removal of 5 bases from V and 6 bases from J, the junction contained 7 bases not matched to a gene. The CDR3 totals 15 residues. Germline CDR1 SEHNR, CDR2 FQNEAQ (reference sequence). CDR3 sequence (DNA): TGTGCCAGCAGCCCGCCGGGACTAGCGGGATTCGAGCAGTACTTC. Protein sequence: CASSPPGLAGFEQYF. Combining the CDR3 with reference TRBV7-9 and TRBJ2-7 gives the whole variable domain DTGVSQNPRHKITKRGQNVTFRCDPISEHNRLYWYRQTLGQGPEFLTYFQNEAQLEKSRLLSDRFSAERPKGSFSTLEIQRTEQGDSAMYLCASSPPGLAGFEQYFGPGTRLTVT.

The chain recombines TRBV24-1 with TRBJ1-5; D possibly corresponds to TRBD1 (5 bases). V was shortened by 7 bases and J by 3 bases, with 12 bases between the two germline ends. The CDR3 covers 14 residues. CDR1 is KGHDR, CDR2 SFDVKD, per germline. CDR3: CATSVKGTNQPQHF. CDR3 nucleotides: TGTGCCACCAGCGTAAAGGGGACCAATCAGCCCCAGCATTTT.

Many counts were recorded for this clonotype. V usage is TRBV12-3 or TRBV12-4 and J usage is TRBJ2-7, with D unclear. V was clipped by 7 bases and J by 5 bases, with 12 bases between them. The CDR3 length is 12 residues. The CDR3 coding sequence is TGTGCCAGCACTAACTGGAAGGACGAGCAGTACTTC. Protein product: CASTNWKDEQYF.

This sequence joins TRBV5-1 and TRBJ2-1; D gene unclear. Trimming shortened V by 1 base and J by 0 bases, and 11 bases separated the two germline ends. Germline V gene sequence: CDR1 SGHRS, CDR2 YFSETQ. The length of the CDR3 is 16 residues. Here the CDR3 DNA reads TGCGCCAGCAGCTTGTCCCTGCGTAGCTCCTACAATGAGCAGTTCTTC. Translation: CASSLSLRSSYNEQFF.

On this clonotype itself: Germline and junction disagree at one end, which may indicate a read error. The chain joins TRBV3-1 to TRBJ2-2; 9 bases agree with TRBD1. Per the germline V gene, CDR1 is LGHDT and CDR2 is YNNKEL (reference sequence). This CDR3 region has 15 residues. In DNA, the CDR3 is TGTGCCACCAGCCAGGGACAGGGTTGGACCGGGGAGCTGTTTTTT. Translating gives CATSQGQGWTGELFF.

The V and J genes are TRBV9 and TRBJ2-7; D is unclear. This CDR3 comprises 13 residues. Looked up from germline, CDR1 is SGDLS and CDR2 is YYNGEE. Trimming took 3 bases from V and 7 from J, leaving 14 bases between them. The CDR3 sequence: CASSATWGGEQYV. DNA of the CDR3: TGTGCCAGCAGCGCCACGTGGGGTGGGGAGCAGTACGTC.

This clonotype occurred many times. This rearrangement joins TRBV6-1 to TRBJ2-7; 15 nucleotides align to TRBD2. This CDR3 is 15 amino acids long. Germline-derived CDR1 and CDR2 are MNHNS and SASEGT. Trimming cost V 6 bases and J 6 bases; bases outside gene matches: 6. Here the CDR3 DNA reads TGTGCCAGCAGAGGACTAGCGGGAGGGCACGTCGAGCAGTACTTC. Residues: CASRGLAGGHVEQYF.

The V call is TRBV2, the J call TRBJ1-6; 7 positions match TRBD1. There are 13 residues in the CDR3. The germline V gene has CDR1 SNHLY and CDR2 FYNNEI. V was pared by 6 bases and J by 8 bases, with 4 bases of the junction left unmatched. This CDR3 reads CASSSQGDSPLHF. As DNA, the CDR3 is TGTGCCAGCAGCTCCCAGGGGGATTCACCCCTCCACTTT.

The J gene is TRBJ1-5, the V gene TRBV6-6, with D possibly matching TRBD1 (6 bases). There are 13 residues in the CDR3. Trimming took off 5 bases at V and 5 bases at J, with 10 bases between the two ends. Germline CDR1 reads MNHNY; CDR2 reads SVGAGI (reference sequence). In nucleotides, the CDR3 is TGTGCCAGCAGTCGGGGGCGAGATCAGCCCCAGCATTTT. Translating it yields CASSRGRDQPQHF.

This clonotype was detected ten times or more. CDR3 bases: TGTGCCAGCAGCGTCCTCCCGGAGCACAATGAGCAGTTCTTC. It specifies CASSVLPEHNEQFF. The genes are TRBV9 and TRBJ2-1; unclear D gene. The CDR3 consists of 14 residues. V lost 2 bases to trimming and J lost 5 bases, with 11 bases between them. Germline CDR1 SGDLS, CDR2 YYNGEE.

Only a few counts were recorded for this clonotype. The chain links TRBV2 to TRBJ2-2; 7 nucleotides line up with TRBD2. V was pared by 4 bases and J by 6 bases, with 5 bases of the junction left unmatched. This CDR3 has 14 residues. CDR1 and CDR2 from the germline V gene are SNHLY and FYNNEI. CDR3 sequence reads: CASSVGGGAGELFF. As DNA, the CDR3 is TGTGCCAGCAGTGTCGGGGGAGGGGCCGGGGAGCTGTTTTTT. Combining the CDR3 with reference TRBV2 and TRBJ2-2 gives the whole variable domain EPEVTQTPSHQVTQMGQEVILRCVPISNHLYFYWYRQILGQKVEFLVSFYNNEISEKSEIFDDQFSVERPDGSNFTLKIRSTKLEDSAMYFCASSVGGGAGELFFGEGSRLTVL.

Only a few counts were recorded for this clonotype. The V call is TRBV7-9, the J call TRBJ2-7, with D unclear. CDR1 SEHNR and CDR2 FQNEAQ come from the germline V gene (reference sequence). Trimming left V 5 bases short and J 0 bases short, with 8 bases between. The CDR3 totals 13 residues. CDR3 amino acids: CASSQSGSYEQYV. DNA of the CDR3: TGTGCCAGCAGCCAGAGTGGCTCCTACGAGCAGTACGTC.

This clonotype was seen at least ten times. This rearrangement joins TRBV4-1 to TRBJ2-3; D not resolved. V dropped 1 base and J dropped 4 bases, with 12 bases sitting between them. CDR1 is MGHRA, CDR2 YSYEKL, per germline. This CDR3 comprises 15 residues. CDR3 DNA sequence: TGCGCCAGCAGCCAAGTGGTGTCGAGCGCAGATACGCAGTATTTT. Translated, it gives CASSQVVSSADTQYF.

Only a few counts were recorded for this clonotype. The chain carries TRBV6-2 or TRBV6-3 and TRBJ2-3; D gene ambiguous. CDR3 length: 12 residues. Germline V lookup: CDR1 MNHEY, CDR2 SVGEGT. Trimming cost V 2 bases and J 3 bases, with 3 bases left between them. The CDR3 sequence: CASSYRTDTQYF. The CDR3 bases are TGTGCCAGCAGTTACCGAACAGATACGCAGTATTTT.

This clonotype was found a few times. The chain employs TRBV3-1 and TRBJ1-1; no clear D. This CDR3 is built from 14 residues. Germline assignment: CDR1 LGHDT and CDR2 YNNKEL (reference sequence). Trimming removed 3 bases from V and 4 bases from J, with 12 bases in between. CDR3 coding DNA: TGTGCCAGCAGCCATGCGGACGGGCTCACTGAAGCTTTCTTT. Its translation: CASSHADGLTEAFF. Looking up the rest from reference TRBV3-1 and TRBJ1-1 gives the full variable domain: DTAVSQTPKYLVTQMGNDKSIKCEQNLGHDTMYWYKQDSKKFLKIMFSYNNKELIINETVPNRFSPKSPDKAHLNLHINSLELGDSAVYFCASSHADGLTEAFFGQGTRLTVV.

This clonotype was picked up a small number of times. The chain has TRBV10-3 and TRBJ2-3, with TRBD2 as a possible D gene (5 bases). Germline loops: CDR1 ENHRY, CDR2 SYGVKD. The CDR3 contains 12 residues. Trimming took off 10 bases at V and 6 bases at J, with 14 bases between the two ends. The DNA of the CDR3 is TGTGCCACAGAAGGGAGAGCGGATACGCAGTATTTT. Translating it yields CATEGRADTQYF.

The chain recombines TRBV11-2 with TRBJ2-6; 9 bases map to TRBD1. The germline V gene has CDR1 SGHAT and CDR2 FQNNGV. The CDR3 extends over 18 amino acids. The V gene end was trimmed by 5 bases and the J gene end by 2 bases; junction bases not matched to a gene: 10. The chain's CDR3 is CASSPRTGVGAGANVLTF. For the CDR3, the DNA is TGTGCCAGCAGCCCCCGGACAGGGGTAGGCGCTGGGGCCAACGTCCTGACTTTC.